A single sample gave rise to the 23 T cell receptor beta chains below, sequenced in a study of Graves' ophthalmopathy and Graves' hyperthyroidism. RNA transcripts were the source from which TCR beta CDR3 regions were amplified. An opening RT-PCR round employed HTBI primers and preceded a second-round multiplex PCR. TCRdb itself ran the multiplex PCR reads through MiXCR, one entry per CDR3 protein. Among 350,000 to 450,000 distinct CDR3 sequences listed, roughly 21% were seen once. Sequencing was done on a sample of peripheral blood. These receptors originate from a young woman with stable Graves' hyperthyroidism.

The chain employs TRBV6-5 and TRBJ1-2; no reliable D call. This CDR3 is 13 amino acids long. Germline-derived CDR1 and CDR2 are MNHEY and SVGAGI. Trimming pared 4 bases from V and 6 bases from J, leaving 12 bases between. In DNA form, the CDR3 reads TGTGCCAGCAGTTTATCAGGACCGGATGGCTACACCTTC. Translation gives CASSLSGPDGYTF.

The V gene is TRBV6-1, the J gene TRBJ1-2, with D perhaps matching TRBD1 (5 bases). Trimming removed 7 bases at V and 2 bases at J, with 11 bases between. The CDR3 has 13 residues. Germline CDR1 is MNHNS and CDR2 is SASEGT. The CDR3 sequence: CASKDTDNYGYTF. The DNA of the CDR3 is TGTGCCAGCAAGGACACCGACAACTATGGCTACACCTTC.

Regarding this clonotype: This CDR3 fails to terminate in the conserved phenylalanine or tryptophan, so it likely reflects a read error. The DNA is omitted, as the CDR3 cannot be located on it reliably, and the CDR3 follows TCRdb's listing. The chain recombines TRBV12-3 or TRBV12-4 with TRBJ2-2; the D call TRBD2 from the table was never checked on the DNA. Both ends counted, the CDR3 spans 14 residues. CDR3 sequence: CASRRAGGSRELLL.

In the case of this clonotype: Since the CDR3 does not end with the conserved phenylalanine or tryptophan, this likely comes from a read error. The V and J genes are TRBV28 and TRBJ2-2; D perhaps matches TRBD2 (5 bases). This CDR3 spans 14 amino acids. V lost 5 bases and J lost 6, with 13 bases in between. Germline CDR1 is MDHEN and CDR2 is SYDVKM. CDR3 residues: CASSPHHGAGELFY. DNA for the CDR3: TGTGCCAGCAGTCCTCATCACGGGGCCGGGGAGCTGTTTTAT.

Ten or more counts support this clonotype. This chain connects TRBV20-1 to TRBJ2-5; 13 bases align to TRBD2. V lost 2 bases, J lost 9 bases, and 9 bases stayed unmatched. Germline V gene data show CDR1 as DFQATT and CDR2 as SNEGSKA (reference sequence). The CDR3 contains 15 residues. The chain's CDR3 is CSARTGTSGDLAQYF. The CDR3, as DNA: TGCAGTGCTAGAACCGGGACTAGCGGGGATTTGGCCCAGTACTTC.

The genes are TRBV7-8 and TRBJ2-2; 9 nucleotides line up with TRBD2. The length of the CDR3 is 14 residues. Germline assignment: CDR1 SGHVS and CDR2 FQNEAQ. Trimming took 5 bases from V and 4 from J; bases not matched to a gene: 2. The CDR3 bases are TGTGCCAGCAGCCCTAGCGGGACCACCGGGGAGCTGTTTTTT. It is translated as CASSPSGTTGELFF.

This clonotype was counted many times. The chain joins TRBV12-3 or TRBV12-4 to TRBJ2-2; D unresolved. CDR3 length equals 13 residues. V lost 6 bases and J 7 bases, leaving 12 bases between the germline ends. CDR3 in DNA: TGTGCCAGCAGGCGGCAGTGGGTCGGGGAGCTGTTTTTT. Its protein product is CASRRQWVGELFF.

Ten or more counts support this clonotype. CDR3 region: CSVPGQGRKGGYEQYF. CDR3 sequence (DNA): TGCAGCGTTCCGGGACAGGGGCGAAAAGGGGGATACGAGCAGTACTTC. The chain joins TRBV29-1 to TRBJ2-7, with 10 bases identical to TRBD1. The junction had 14 bases not matched to a gene; V was cut back by 5 bases and J by 4 bases. This CDR3 is 16 amino acids long. Germline-derived CDR1 and CDR2 are SQVTM and ANQGSEA.

This clonotype was picked up many times. The chain links TRBV7-2 to TRBJ2-7; D gene ambiguous. The germline gives CDR1 SGHTA, CDR2 FQGNSA. The V and J ends lost 0 bases and 3 bases respectively, with 9 bases between them. This CDR3 is 14 amino acids long. The CDR3: CASSLAVGDYEQYF. DNA of the CDR3: TGTGCCAGCAGCTTAGCGGTGGGCGACTACGAGCAGTACTTC.

In its sample, this clonotype was seen many times. The V and J genes are TRBV20-1 and TRBJ2-7, with TRBD2 matching over 11 bases. After removal of 0 bases from V and 3 bases from J, the junction contained 7 bases not matched to a gene. This CDR3 has 16 amino acids. Germline CDR1 and CDR2: DFQATT and SNEGSKA (reference sequence). The CDR3 coding sequence is TGCAGTGCTAGAGACGGACTAGCGGGTTTCCTCTACGAGCAGTACTTC. Protein: CSARDGLAGFLYEQYF.

This clonotype came up many times. The CDR3 loop reads CSARDLRLPTHTDTQYF. The CDR3 bases are TGCAGTGCTAGAGATCTTAGACTTCCCACACACACAGATACGCAGTATTTT. J is TRBJ2-3 and V is TRBV20-1; D gene ambiguous. Germline CDR1 reads DFQATT; CDR2 reads SNEGSKA (reference sequence). This CDR3 has 17 residues. V lost 0 bases and J lost 2, with 18 bases in between.

In its sample, this clonotype was seen many times. This chain connects TRBV6-2 or TRBV6-3 to TRBJ2-7; 8 bases match TRBD1. CDR3 length equals 14 residues. Germline values: CDR1 MNHEY, CDR2 SVGEGT. Trimming removed 6 bases from V and 4 bases from J; junction bases left unmatched: 8. The CDR3 DNA reads TGTGCCAGCAGGCTACCGGGACAGGTATACGAGCAGTACTTC. It translates to CASRLPGQVYEQYF.

This clonotype was observed many times. The chain joins TRBV11-2 to TRBJ2-4; perhaps TRBD1 as D (6 bases). CDR1 is SGHAT and CDR2 is FQNNGV in the germline V gene. V lost 5 bases and J lost 0, with 11 bases in between. This CDR3 spans 15 amino acids. DNA for the CDR3: TGTGCCAGCAGCCTAGGGACAATAGCCAAAAACATTCAGTACTTC. It encodes CASSLGTIAKNIQYF.

The sample holds many counts of this clonotype. The chain carries TRBV6-1 and TRBJ1-5; no firm D call. CDR1 and CDR2 from the germline V gene are MNHNS and SASEGT. The CDR3 spans 13 residues. V was clipped by 4 bases and J by 7 bases, with 11 bases between them. CDR3 sequence (DNA): TGTGCCAGCAGTGGTTGGGCGGGGCAGCCCCAGCATTTT. Protein: CASSGWAGQPQHF.

This clonotype came up many times. The junction differs from germline at one of its ends, possibly a read error. The V and J genes are TRBV28 and TRBJ2-4; 7 bases match TRBD1. Germline CDR1 is MDHEN and CDR2 is SYDVKM. The CDR3 is made up of 18 amino acids. Here the CDR3 DNA reads TGTGCCAGCAGTCCCCTAACTGGACAGGCGGTAGCCAAAAACATTAAGTACTTC. Translated: CASSPLTGQAVAKNIKYF.

In its sample, this clonotype was seen many times. A much bigger clone sits one base away, suggesting this may be a read error. This rearrangement joins TRBV7-3 to TRBJ1-6; no clear D. The CDR3 length is 13 residues. Per the germline V gene, CDR1 is SGHTA and CDR2 is FQGTGA. CDR3 amino acids: CASSPVPNSHLHF. Here the CDR3 DNA reads TGTGCCAGCAGCCCAGTACCGAATTCACACCTCCACTTT.

Turning to this clonotype: The junction and the germline gene differ at one end; a read error may be behind it. V gene TRBV11-2 combines with J gene TRBJ2-1; D possibly matches TRBD1 or TRBD2 (6 bases each). The CDR3 runs 14 residues. Germline CDR1 reads SGHAT; CDR2 reads FQNNGV. The chain's CDR3 is CASGGSWGHNERFF. The CDR3 nucleotides are TGTGCCAGCGGGGGGAGTTGGGGGCATAATGAGCGGTTCTTC.

V is TRBV2 and J is TRBJ2-7, with TRBD2 as a possible D gene (6 bases). The CDR3 extends over 13 amino acids. Germline V CDR1 and CDR2: SNHLY, FYNNEI. V was pared by 1 base and J by 6 bases, with 10 bases between. CDR3 in amino acids: CASSEGLAREQYF. CDR3 bases: TGTGCCAGCAGTGAAGGGCTAGCGCGCGAGCAGTACTTC. The full variable domain, in which reference TRBV2 and TRBJ2-7 provide the parts outside the CDR3, is EPEVTQTPSHQVTQMGQEVILRCVPISNHLYFYWYRQILGQKVEFLVSFYNNEISEKSEIFDDQFSVERPDGSNFTLKIRSTKLEDSAMYFCASSEGLAREQYFGPGTRLTVT.

The chain has TRBV6-5 and TRBJ1-5; maybe TRBD1 (5 bases). CDR3 length: 17 residues. Trimming took 4 bases from V and 1 from J, leaving 17 bases between them. The germline V gene has CDR1 MNHEY and CDR2 SVGAGI. The CDR3: CASSSLQALGSNQPQHF. The DNA of the CDR3 is TGTGCCAGCAGTTCGCTACAGGCCCTTGGGAGCAATCAGCCCCAGCATTTT.

This clonotype was observed at least ten times. The rearrangement uses TRBV20-1 and TRBJ1-2; the D gene is possibly TRBD1 (5 bases). Between the trimmed V and J ends, which lost 1 base and 2 bases, there was a span of 11 bases. The CDR3 extends over 14 amino acids. The germline V gene has CDR1 DFQATT and CDR2 SNEGSKA (reference sequence). The CDR3 sequence is CSARGSGANYGYTF. The CDR3 DNA follows: TGCAGTGCTAGAGGCTCCGGGGCCAACTATGGCTACACCTTC.

This clonotype was seen many times. The CDR3: CASSLERQANTEAFF. The CDR3 DNA follows: TGCGCCAGCAGCTTGGAAAGACAGGCAAACACTGAAGCTTTCTTT. The chain recombines TRBV5-1 with TRBJ1-1, with D tentatively TRBD1 (6 bases). V lost 0 bases and J 2 bases, leaving 11 bases between the germline ends. This CDR3 contains 15 residues. Germline assignment: CDR1 SGHRS and CDR2 YFSETQ.

This clonotype was seen ten or more times. The rearrangement links TRBV20-1 to TRBJ2-4; tentative D call: TRBD2 (5 bases). Germline V gene lookup returns CDR1 DFQATT and CDR2 SNEGSKA (reference sequence). Trimming shortened V by 5 bases and J by 14 bases, and 22 bases separated the two germline ends. This CDR3 has 13 amino acids. The CDR3 sequence is CSARFMGSRPKYF. CDR3 sequence (DNA): TGCAGTGCTCGATTCATGGGGAGTCGGCCTAAGTACTTC.

This clonotype was found many times. This chain connects TRBV20-1 to TRBJ2-7, with no clear D. Germline CDR1 reads DFQATT; CDR2 reads SNEGSKA (reference sequence). This CDR3 contains 14 residues. V gave up 5 bases and J gave up 2 bases, with 16 bases separating them. CDR3 protein: CSAPVSRPPYEQYF. The CDR3 DNA reads as TGCAGTGCTCCCGTCAGCAGGCCCCCCTACGAGCAGTACTTC.